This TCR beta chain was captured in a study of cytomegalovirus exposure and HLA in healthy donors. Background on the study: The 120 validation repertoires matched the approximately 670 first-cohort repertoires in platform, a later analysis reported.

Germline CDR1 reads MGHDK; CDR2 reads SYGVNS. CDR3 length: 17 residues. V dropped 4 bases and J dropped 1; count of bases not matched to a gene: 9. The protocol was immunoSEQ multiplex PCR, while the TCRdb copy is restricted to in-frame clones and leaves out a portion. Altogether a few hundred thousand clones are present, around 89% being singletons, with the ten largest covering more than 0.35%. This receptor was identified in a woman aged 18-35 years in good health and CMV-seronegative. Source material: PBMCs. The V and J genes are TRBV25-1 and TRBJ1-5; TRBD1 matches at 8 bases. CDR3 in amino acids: CASSAGQGILSNQPQHF. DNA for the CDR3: TGTGCCAGCAGTGCTGGACAGGGAATTCTCAGCAATCAGCCCCAGCATTTT.